Following are 29 T cell receptor beta chains from one sample sequenced in a study of OX40 agonist ivuxolimab in advanced cancers. The method was immunoSEQ multiplex PCR; TCRdb's version includes in-frame clones alone and lacks a portion of them. The repertoire has around 20,000 clones, 80% to 85% of them found once; the top ten carry roughly 32%. This sample comprised CD4+ or CD8+ T cells sorted from blood, obtained in a trial of the OX40 agonist ivuxolimab. These receptors all stem from an adult with an advanced solid tumor such as melanoma, head and neck, liver or kidney cancer.

The V and J genes are TRBV5-8 and TRBJ1-6; a weak D match, TRBD1 (6 bases). The germline V and J ends were trimmed by 2 bases and 10 bases, with 13 bases remaining between them. This CDR3 contains 14 residues. Germline CDR1 reads SGHTS; CDR2 reads YDEGEE. CDR3 coding DNA: TGTGCCAGCAGCTTACAGGGAACTTTCTCACCCCTCCACTTT. Encoded protein: CASSLQGTFSPLHF.

The chain is built from TRBV2 and TRBJ1-4; the match to TRBD1 covers 10 bases. This CDR3 has 18 amino acids. The J segment lost 8 bases and the V segment lost 6 bases, leaving 18 bases of the junction unmatched. Germline assignment: CDR1 SNHLY and CDR2 FYNNEI. CDR3 protein: CASRGGQGSLILTEKLFF. DNA for the CDR3: TGTGCCAGCAGGGGGGGACAGGGGAGCCTAATCCTAACCGAAAAACTGTTTTTT.

The V gene is TRBV9, the J gene TRBJ2-5; 8 nucleotides agree with TRBD1. V dropped 4 bases and J dropped 1; count of bases not matched to a gene: 6. This CDR3 spans 15 amino acids. Germline CDR1 is SGDLS and CDR2 is YYNGEE. CDR3 bases: TGTGCCAGCAGCAAACGGACAGGGACCCAAGAGACCCAGTACTTC. Translating gives CASSKRTGTQETQYF.

The chain recombines TRBV6-6 with TRBJ1-1, with D possibly matching TRBD1 (5 bases). The CDR3 totals 16 residues. The germline gives CDR1 MNHNY, CDR2 SVGAGI (reference sequence). V lost 5 bases and J lost 3, with 19 bases in between. The CDR3 bases are TGTGCCAGCAGTCCGACCGGAGGAGGGGTTTACACTGAAGCTTTCTTT. This codes for CASSPTGGGVYTEAFF.

Ten or more counts support this clone. The genes are TRBV10-3 and TRBJ2-3, with 10 bases lining up with TRBD2. Germline trimming cut 4 bases from V and 2 bases from J; bases unmatched to any gene: 6. This CDR3 has 16 residues. Germline CDR1 reads ENHRY; CDR2 reads SYGVKD. CDR3 DNA: TGTGCCATCAGTGGGAGGACTAGCGGTATCACAGATACGCAGTATTTT. Residues: CAISGRTSGITDTQYF.

Here the CDR3 DNA reads TGTGCCATTAGGGGGACTAGCGGGAAAACCCTAGCCAAAAACATTCAGTACTTC. This gives the protein CAIRGTSGKTLAKNIQYF. This chain uses TRBV21-1 with TRBJ2-4; the D call TRBD2 from the table was never checked on the DNA. TRBV21-1 is a pseudogene locus. The CDR3 extends over 18 amino acids.

This chain uses TRBV7-2 with TRBJ2-7, with TRBD2 as a possible D gene (6 bases). In germline, CDR1 is SGHTA, CDR2 FQGNSA. The CDR3 contains 14 residues. Between the trimmed V and J ends, which lost 5 bases and 2 bases, there was a span of 13 bases. CDR3 sequence (DNA): TGTGCCAGCAGCCCTCCTTCGGGGGCCTACGAGCAGTACTTC. Encoded protein: CASSPPSGAYEQYF.

The V call is TRBV28, the J call TRBJ2-7; D gene unclear. CDR3 size: 11 residues. V was clipped by 2 bases and J by 6 bases, with 5 bases between them. Germline values: CDR1 MDHEN, CDR2 SYDVKM. Here the CDR3 reads CASSLVGEQYF. CDR3 DNA sequence: TGTGCCAGCAGTTTAGTCGGCGAGCAGTACTTC.

V and J are TRBV10-3 and TRBJ1-1; no clear D gene. The CDR3 spans 16 residues. The V end was cut by 6 bases, the J end by 7 bases, with 24 bases between. Germline V CDR1 and CDR2: ENHRY, SYGVKD. CDR3 in DNA: TGTGCCATCAGCGAGAGGATTTTGGAGACCGCCGATGAAGCTTTCTTT. Protein: CAISERILETADEAFF.

Remarks on this clone: The sample carries other DNA sequences with the same CDR3. The chain uses TRBV11-2 and TRBJ2-7, with no clear D. V gave up 1 base and J gave up 1 base, with 11 bases separating them. The germline V gene encodes CDR1 SGHAT and CDR2 FQNNGV. This CDR3 has 15 amino acids. The CDR3 spells CASSLAPSSSYEQYF. The CDR3 DNA sequence: TGTGCCAGCAGCTTAGCTCCCTCTAGTTCCTACGAGCAGTACTTC.

V usage is TRBV11-2 and J usage is TRBJ1-2; the D gene is possibly TRBD1 (6 bases). Germline V CDR1 and CDR2: SGHAT, FQNNGV. Trimming took 1 base from V and 5 from J, leaving 8 bases between them. The CDR3 runs 13 residues. The DNA for the CDR3 is TGTGCCAGCAGCTTAGGGACAGCTTATGGCTACACCTTC. Translation gives CASSLGTAYGYTF.

The V gene is TRBV19, the J gene TRBJ2-1; no clear D gene. CDR1 is LNHDA, CDR2 SQIVND, per germline (reference sequence). The V end was cut by 1 base, the J end by 8 bases, with 6 bases between. The CDR3 contains 12 residues. The CDR3 region is CASSIVLDEQFF. The CDR3 DNA follows: TGTGCCAGTAGTATAGTTTTGGATGAGCAGTTCTTC.

The chain recombines TRBV7-8 with TRBJ2-7, with 7 positions matching TRBD2. CDR3 length: 13 residues. V shed 5 bases and J 5 bases; nucleotides not matched to a gene: 6. Germline V gives CDR1 SGHVS, CDR2 FQNEAQ. The CDR3: CASSLRTRDEQYF. As DNA, the CDR3 is TGTGCCAGCAGCCTCAGGACTAGAGACGAGCAGTACTTC. The whole variable domain, filled in from reference TRBV7-8 and TRBJ2-7, reads GAGVSQSPRYKVAKRGQDVALRCDPISGHVSLFWYQQALGQGPEFLTYFQNEAQLDKSGLPSDRFFAERPEGSVSTLKIQRTQQEDSAVYLCASSLRTRDEQYFGPGTRLTVT.

This clone has just one count. The chain is built from TRBV7-9 and TRBJ2-1, with TRBD2 matching 14 bases. V trimming: 5 bases; J trimming: 0 bases; junction bases outside the gene matches: 6. Germline assignment: CDR1 SEHNR and CDR2 FQNEAQ (reference sequence). This CDR3 has 18 residues. The CDR3 DNA follows: TGTGCCAGCAGCGTTGGACTAGCGGGGGGTTTCTCCTACAATGAGCAGTTCTTC. Translation gives CASSVGLAGGFSYNEQFF. The full variable domain, with the rest looked up from reference TRBV7-9 and TRBJ2-1, is DTGVSQNPRHKITKRGQNVTFRCDPISEHNRLYWYRQTLGQGPEFLTYFQNEAQLEKSRLLSDRFSAERPKGSFSTLEIQRTEQGDSAMYLCASSVGLAGGFSYNEQFFGPGTRLTVL.

The chain couples TRBV10-3 to TRBJ2-7; TRBD2 matches 7 bases. The V gene end was trimmed by 8 bases and the J gene end by 6 bases; junction bases not matched to a gene: 4. CDR1 ENHRY and CDR2 SYGVKD come from the germline V gene. This CDR3 is 11 amino acids long. CDR3 sequence: CAIGGGGEQYF. Written as DNA, the CDR3 is TGTGCCATCGGGGGGGGAGGCGAGCAGTACTTC.

This clone was counted once. The chain couples TRBV2 to TRBJ1-1; D may be TRBD1 (5 bases). Per germline, CDR1 SNHLY and CDR2 FYNNEI. Trimming took off 2 bases at V and 8 bases at J, with 12 bases between the two ends. The CDR3 is made up of 13 amino acids. The CDR3 DNA is TGTGCCAGCAGTGAATGGGCCGCAGGGGAAGCTTTCTTT. It yields the protein CASSEWAAGEAFF. The variable domain in full, completed from reference TRBV2 and TRBJ1-1, reads EPEVTQTPSHQVTQMGQEVILRCVPISNHLYFYWYRQILGQKVEFLVSFYNNEISEKSEIFDDQFSVERPDGSNFTLKIRSTKLEDSAMYFCASSEWAAGEAFFGQGTRLTVV.

The J gene is TRBJ2-3, the V gene TRBV30, with TRBD2 matching 7 bases. J lost 3 bases, V lost 5 bases, and 8 bases had no gene match. CDR3 length: 14 amino acids. Germline lookup yields CDR1 GTSNPN and CDR2 SVGIG (reference sequence). CDR3 sequence: CAWALLGGTDTQYF. In nucleotides, the CDR3 is TGTGCCTGGGCTCTGTTGGGGGGGACAGATACGCAGTATTTT.

CDR3 bases: TGTGCCAGCAGAATACAGGGAAGCACTGAAGCTTTCTTT. Translating it yields CASRIQGSTEAFF. This chain joins TRBV27 and TRBJ1-1; TRBD1 is a possible D gene (6 bases). The CDR3 length is 13 residues. V lost 6 bases to trimming and J lost 4 bases, with 12 bases between them. Germline assignment: CDR1 MNHEY and CDR2 SMNVEV (reference sequence).

The chain links TRBV2 to TRBJ2-1, with D possibly TRBD1 on 6 matching bases. CDR3 length: 11 residues. Germline CDR1 SNHLY, CDR2 FYNNEI. With 6 bases removed from V and 15 bases from J, the gap between germline ends came to 15 bases. The CDR3 spells CASRTGYLRFF. Written as DNA, the CDR3 is TGTGCCAGCAGAACAGGGTATCTACGGTTCTTC.

This chain joins TRBV25-1 and TRBJ1-5; TRBD1 is a possible D gene (5 bases). This CDR3 has 13 amino acids. CDR1 and CDR2 from the germline V gene are MGHDK and SYGVNS. V lost 2 bases to trimming and J lost 7 bases, with 9 bases between them. The CDR3 DNA reads TGTGCCAGCAGTGAACAGGGCGAACAGCCCCAGCATTTT. Protein sequence: CASSEQGEQPQHF.

This clone was detected only once. V usage is TRBV7-8 and J usage is TRBJ2-7; 8 positions agree with TRBD1. CDR1 and CDR2 from the germline V gene are SGHVS and FQNEAQ. The CDR3 contains 14 residues. V was pared by 5 bases and J by 2 bases, with 5 bases of the junction left unmatched. CDR3 DNA: TGTGCCAGCAGCCTTGGACAGGGCACCTACGAGCAGTACTTC. This sequence encodes CASSLGQGTYEQYF.

The chain is built from TRBV2 and TRBJ2-1; a possible D gene is TRBD1 (5 bases). This CDR3 comprises 16 residues. Germline V CDR1 and CDR2: SNHLY, FYNNEI. Trimming removed 8 bases from V and 1 base from J, with 18 bases in between. The CDR3 region has the DNA TGTGCCAGCCAGGGCATTCGGACGTCATCCTACAATGAGCAGTTCTTC. The encoded protein is CASQGIRTSSYNEQFF. Filled out from reference TRBV2 and TRBJ2-1, the complete variable domain reads EPEVTQTPSHQVTQMGQEVILRCVPISNHLYFYWYRQILGQKVEFLVSFYNNEISEKSEIFDDQFSVERPDGSNFTLKIRSTKLEDSAMYFCASQGIRTSSYNEQFFGPGTRLTVL.

This sequence joins TRBV9 and TRBJ1-1, with TRBD1 matching over 7 bases. The CDR3 has 14 amino acids. The trim removed 3 bases at V and 1 base at J, leaving 3 bases unmatched. Germline CDR1 SGDLS, CDR2 YYNGEE. The CDR3 DNA sequence: TGTGCCAGCAGCGCGACAGGGAAGAACACTGAAGCTTTCTTT. Protein sequence: CASSATGKNTEAFF.

The CDR3 nucleotides are TGTGCCAGCACCCGGGCAGGGGACTATGGCTACACCTTC. It codes for CASTRAGDYGYTF. The gene calls are TRBV6-6 and TRBJ1-2, with TRBD1 as a possible D gene (6 bases). CDR3 size: 13 residues. Deletions cut 7 bases from V and 3 bases from J, with 12 bases between. Germline V lookup: CDR1 MNHNY, CDR2 SVGAGI (reference sequence).

V and J are TRBV30 and TRBJ2-3; TRBD1 or TRBD2 may be the D gene (5 bases each). The CDR3 contains 14 residues. With 3 bases removed from V and 0 bases from J, the gap between germline ends came to 10 bases. In germline, CDR1 is GTSNPN, CDR2 SVGIG (reference sequence). The CDR3 loop reads CAWSGTVSTDTQYF. CDR3 coding DNA: TGTGCCTGGAGCGGGACCGTGAGCACAGATACGCAGTATTTT.

This clone was counted once. The chain employs TRBV12-5 and TRBJ2-1; a weak D match, TRBD1 (6 bases). This CDR3 is 15 amino acids long. Germline CDR1 is LGHNT and CDR2 is FRNRAP. V dropped 6 bases and J dropped 4 bases, with 16 bases sitting between them. This CDR3 reads CASGHRDYRYNEQFF. The CDR3 DNA follows: TGTGCTAGTGGACACAGGGATTACCGATACAATGAGCAGTTCTTC.

The V and J genes are TRBV6-5 and TRBJ1-2; 7 bases fit TRBD1. This CDR3 comprises 15 residues. Germline trimming cut 0 bases from V and 6 bases from J; bases unmatched to any gene: 7. CDR1 and CDR2 (germline): MNHEY, SVGAGI. The CDR3 bases are TGTGCCAGCAGTTACTCGAGAGGGGGCGCTGATGGCTACACCTTC. Translated: CASSYSRGGADGYTF.

The rearrangement uses TRBV7-9 and TRBJ2-7; 10 nucleotides align to TRBD1. Per the germline V gene, CDR1 is SEHNR and CDR2 is FQNEAQ (reference sequence). V shed 5 bases, J shed 5 bases, and the junction held 3 bases outside the gene matches. The CDR3 totals 13 residues. DNA of the CDR3: TGTGCCAGCAGCACCGGGACAGGGGACGAGCAGTACTTC. Translated: CASSTGTGDEQYF. Full variable domain (remainder filled in from reference TRBV7-9 and TRBJ2-7): DTGVSQNPRHKITKRGQNVTFRCDPISEHNRLYWYRQTLGQGPEFLTYFQNEAQLEKSRLLSDRFSAERPKGSFSTLEIQRTEQGDSAMYLCASSTGTGDEQYFGPGTRLTVT.

The V call is TRBV7-9, the J call TRBJ2-7; 7 bases line up with TRBD2. With 2 bases clipped from V and 6 bases from J, the junction kept 1 base outside the gene matches. Germline lookup yields CDR1 SEHNR and CDR2 FQNEAQ (reference sequence). This CDR3 has 12 residues. The CDR3 loop is CASSLLAGEQYF. The DNA of the CDR3 is TGTGCCAGCAGCTTATTAGCGGGCGAGCAGTACTTC.